These 9 T cell receptor beta chains came from one sample sequenced in a study of HIV-infected children after antiretroviral therapy interruption. Treatment: PENTA 11 planned treatment interruption arm or continuous ART arm. Unique molecular identifiers were included in an RNA-based 3' RACE TCR library. TCRdb passed the 3' RACE reads through MiXCR, listing each CDR3 protein once. The table has some 41,000 distinct CDR3 sequences, under 8% seen once. The sample here was CD45RA+ CD4+ T cells from PBMCs, pooled from several time points, taken from a donor given antiretroviral therapy, either interrupted or continuous. Subset noted: naive CD4+ CD45RA+ CD45RO- T cells. The receptors were gathered from a pool of human donors with HIV.

This clonotype was seen at least ten times. The chain uses TRBV5-8 and TRBJ1-6; D gene unclear. Trimming cost V 0 bases and J 7 bases, with 8 bases left between them. The germline gives CDR1 SGHTS, CDR2 YDEGEE. The CDR3 runs 14 residues. CDR3 residues: CASSLGGKNSPLHF. The CDR3 DNA follows: TGTGCCAGCAGCTTGGGCGGAAAAAATTCACCCCTCCACTTT.

This clonotype has ten or more counts. The gene calls are TRBV6-1 and TRBJ2-7; D not resolved. The ends were cut back, 4 bases at V and 6 bases at J, with 13 bases in the middle. CDR1 and CDR2 from the germline V gene are MNHNS and SASEGT. This CDR3 has 13 residues. CDR3 loop: CASSVLDVSEQYF. The DNA of the CDR3 is TGTGCCAGCAGTGTACTGGATGTGAGCGAGCAGTACTTC.

This clonotype was recorded many times. This chain uses TRBV30 with TRBJ2-5; D possibly matches TRBD1 or TRBD2 (6 bases each). CDR1 is GTSNPN, CDR2 SVGIG, per germline (reference sequence). Deletions cut 3 bases from V and 5 bases from J, with 16 bases between. The CDR3 is 14 residues long. This CDR3 is CAWRGRGQGETQYF. CDR3 coding DNA: TGTGCCTGGAGGGGTCGGGGGCAAGGGGAGACCCAGTACTTC.

This clonotype was counted ten times or more. The chain carries TRBV7-8 and TRBJ2-7, with a weak D call TRBD1 (6 bases). Germline assignment: CDR1 SGHVS and CDR2 FQNEAQ. The CDR3 has 14 amino acids. The V end was cut by 5 bases, the J end by 1 base, with 12 bases between. The CDR3 DNA follows: TGTGCCAGCAGCAACACGGGGACATCCTACGAGCAGTACTTC. It yields the protein CASSNTGTSYEQYF.

This clonotype has a handful of counts. Here the CDR3 DNA reads TGCAGTGCTAGAGAAGGACACCCGACCGGGGAGCTGTTTTTT. Translating gives CSAREGHPTGELFF. The chain carries TRBV20-1 and TRBJ2-2, with a possible D match to TRBD1 (5 bases). Looked up from germline, CDR1 is DFQATT and CDR2 is SNEGSKA (reference sequence). Trimming cost V 0 bases and J 5 bases, with 10 bases left between them. The CDR3 covers 14 residues.

Only a few counts were recorded for this clonotype. The V gene is TRBV28, the J gene TRBJ2-4, with D possibly matching TRBD2 (6 bases). From germline, CDR1 is MDHEN and CDR2 SYDVKM. The V end lost 3 bases, the J end lost 0 bases, and 12 bases lay between the germline ends. This CDR3 region has 16 residues. As DNA, the CDR3 is TGTGCCAGCAGTTTCGTCCGGGAGCTAGCCAAAAACATTCAGTACTTC. This encodes CASSFVRELAKNIQYF. The whole variable domain, remainder taken from reference TRBV28 and TRBJ2-4, is DVKVTQSSRYLVKRTGEKVFLECVQDMDHENMFWYRQDPGLGLRLIYFSYDVKMKEKGDIPEGYSVSREKKERFSLILESASTNQTSMYLCASSFVRELAKNIQYFGAGTRLSVL.

This clonotype has at least ten counts. The chain employs TRBV27 and TRBJ2-2; perhaps TRBD1 as D (8 bases). Trimming removed 5 bases from V and 10 bases from J, with 17 bases in between. The CDR3 runs 14 residues. The V gene's germline CDR1 is MNHEY and CDR2 SMNVEV (reference sequence). DNA of the CDR3: TGTGCCAGCAGTCCAAGACAGGGGAGGGAGGAGCTGTTTTTT. Translating it yields CASSPRQGREELFF.

The J gene is TRBJ2-1, the V gene TRBV28, with D perhaps matching TRBD2 (6 bases). There are 15 residues in the CDR3. In germline, CDR1 is MDHEN, CDR2 SYDVKM. The V end lost 2 bases, the J end lost 5 bases, and 13 bases lay between the germline ends. Here the CDR3 DNA reads TGTGCCAGCAGTTTACGGTCTAGCGCCCACAATGAGCAGTTCTTC. This codes for CASSLRSSAHNEQFF.

This clonotype is labeled medium-sized. The J gene is TRBJ2-7, the V gene TRBV4-2; D perhaps matches TRBD1 (6 bases). Germline V gives CDR1 LGHNA, CDR2 YNFKEQ. The CDR3 runs 13 residues. V was pared by 1 base and J by 10 bases, with 14 bases between. CDR3 loop: CASSQGDIYEQYF. CDR3 in DNA: TGTGCCAGCAGCCAAGGGGACATCTATGAACAGTACTTC.